The entry that follows covers one T cell receptor beta chain sequence. Its antigen is as yet unknown. This specimen comes from a study of T cell repertoires in cytomegalovirus infection. Study-wide context: In public TCR beta signatures, there were indications of both CMV infection and matching HLA type. Broader study findings: In two of eight donors, the top clonotype was HLA-C-restricted CMV-specific.

TCRdb recomputed calls from the reads with MiXCR, one row per CDR3 protein. The sample has about 770,000 distinct CDR3 sequences, 25% to 35% seen once. CDR1 is MGHRA, CDR2 YSYEKL, per germline. The CDR3 totals 13 residues. V was pared by 1 base and J by 9 bases, with 10 bases between. The sequenced sample was cultured CD8+ T cells from PBMCs, obtained from culture after CMV antigen stimulation. This receptor was obtained from a human donor in good health (CMV status not recorded). Some clones in this sample may be carry-over from other donors' samples. J is TRBJ2-1 and V is TRBV4-1, with D unclear. CDR3 sequence (DNA): TGCGCCAGCAGCCAAGGTACGGTTGTTGAGCAGTTCTTC. Its translation is CASSQGTVVEQFF.